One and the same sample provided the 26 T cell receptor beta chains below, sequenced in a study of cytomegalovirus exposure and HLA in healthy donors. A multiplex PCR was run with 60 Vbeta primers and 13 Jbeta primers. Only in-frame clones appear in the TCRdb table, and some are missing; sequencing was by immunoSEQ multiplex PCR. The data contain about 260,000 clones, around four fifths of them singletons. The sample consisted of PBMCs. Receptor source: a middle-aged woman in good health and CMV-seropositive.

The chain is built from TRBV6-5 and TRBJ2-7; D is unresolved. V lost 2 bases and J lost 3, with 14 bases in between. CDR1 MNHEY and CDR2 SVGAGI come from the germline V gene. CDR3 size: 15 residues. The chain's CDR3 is CASSYSSGSVYEQYF. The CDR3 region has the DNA TGTGCCAGCAGTTACAGTAGTGGTTCGGTCTACGAGCAGTACTTC.

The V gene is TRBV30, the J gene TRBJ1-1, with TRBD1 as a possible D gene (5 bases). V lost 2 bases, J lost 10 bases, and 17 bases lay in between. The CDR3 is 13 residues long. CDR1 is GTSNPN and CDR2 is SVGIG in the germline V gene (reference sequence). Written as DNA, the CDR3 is TGTGCCTGGAGTTCCACAGGAGTGGTTGGAGCTTTCTTT. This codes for CAWSSTGVVGAFF. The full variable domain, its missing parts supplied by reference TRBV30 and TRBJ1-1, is SQTIHQWPATLVQPVGSPLSLECTVEGTSNPNLYWYRQAAGRGLQLLFYSVGIGQISSEVPQNLSASRPQDRQFILSSKKLLLSDSGFYLCAWSSTGVVGAFFGQGTRLTVV.

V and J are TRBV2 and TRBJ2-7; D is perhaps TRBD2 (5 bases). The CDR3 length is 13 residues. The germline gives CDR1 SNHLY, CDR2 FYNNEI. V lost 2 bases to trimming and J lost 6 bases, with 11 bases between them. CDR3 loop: CASSELGVTEQYF. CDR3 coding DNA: TGTGCCAGCAGTGAACTCGGGGTGACCGAGCAGTACTTC.

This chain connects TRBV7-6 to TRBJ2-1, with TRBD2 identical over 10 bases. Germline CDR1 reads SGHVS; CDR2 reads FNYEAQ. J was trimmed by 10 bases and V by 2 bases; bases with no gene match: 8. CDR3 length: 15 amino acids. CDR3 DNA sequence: TGTGCCAGCAGCTTACAGGCTAGCGGGAGCAGAGAGCAGTTCTTC. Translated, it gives CASSLQASGSREQFF.

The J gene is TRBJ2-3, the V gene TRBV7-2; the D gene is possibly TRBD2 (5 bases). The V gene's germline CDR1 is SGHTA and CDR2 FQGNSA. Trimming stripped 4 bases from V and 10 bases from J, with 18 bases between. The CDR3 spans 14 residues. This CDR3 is CASSSRASLEAQYF. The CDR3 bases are TGTGCCAGCAGCTCCCGGGCTAGCCTTGAGGCGCAGTATTTT. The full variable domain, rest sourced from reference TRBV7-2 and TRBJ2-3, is GAGVSQSPSNKVTEKGKDVELRCDPISGHTALYWYRQSLGQGLEFLIYFQGNSAPDKSGLPSDRFSAERTGGSVSTLTIQRTQQEDSAVYLCASSSRASLEAQYFGPGTRLTVL.

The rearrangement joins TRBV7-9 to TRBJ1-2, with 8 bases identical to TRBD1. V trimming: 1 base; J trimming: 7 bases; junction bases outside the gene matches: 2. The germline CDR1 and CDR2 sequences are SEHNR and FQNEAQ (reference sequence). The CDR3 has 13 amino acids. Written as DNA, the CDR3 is TGTGCCAGCAGCTTAGGGACAGGGCCTGGCTACACCTTC. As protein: CASSLGTGPGYTF.

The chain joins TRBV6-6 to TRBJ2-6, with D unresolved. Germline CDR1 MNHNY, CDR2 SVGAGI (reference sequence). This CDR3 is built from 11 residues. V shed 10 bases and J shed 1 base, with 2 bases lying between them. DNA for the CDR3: TGTGCCACGTCTGGGGCCAACGTCCTGACTTTC. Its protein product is CATSGANVLTF.

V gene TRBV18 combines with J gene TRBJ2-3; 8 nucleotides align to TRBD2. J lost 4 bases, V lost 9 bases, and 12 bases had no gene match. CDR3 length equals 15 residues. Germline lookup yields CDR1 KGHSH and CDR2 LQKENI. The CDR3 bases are TGTGCCAGTACAGCCGGAGCGGGAGTCGCAGATACGCAGTATTTT. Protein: CASTAGAGVADTQYF.

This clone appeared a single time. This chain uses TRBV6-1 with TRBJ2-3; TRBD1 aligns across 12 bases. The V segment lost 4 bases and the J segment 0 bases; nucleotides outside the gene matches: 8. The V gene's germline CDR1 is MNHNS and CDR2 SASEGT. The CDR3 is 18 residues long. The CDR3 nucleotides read TGTGCCAGCAGTGTCGGGACAGGGGGCGCGGGGAGCACAGATACGCAGTATTTT. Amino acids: CASSVGTGGAGSTDTQYF.

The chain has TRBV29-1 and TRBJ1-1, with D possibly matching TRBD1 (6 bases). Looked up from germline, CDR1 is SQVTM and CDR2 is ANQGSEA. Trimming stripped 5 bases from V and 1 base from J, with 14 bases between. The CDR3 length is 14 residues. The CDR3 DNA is TGCAGCGTTACGGGGGGCGCATCGAACACTGAAGCTTTCTTT. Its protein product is CSVTGGASNTEAFF.

The CDR3 nucleotides read TGCGCCAGCAGCCCTGGGACAGGCGCGTCCTACGAGCAGTACTTC. As protein: CASSPGTGASYEQYF. The V call is TRBV4-3, the J call TRBJ2-7; TRBD1 aligns across 8 bases. This CDR3 comprises 15 residues. CDR1 and CDR2 (germline): LGHNA, YSLEER. The V and J ends lost 4 bases and 1 base, in that order; junction bases with no gene match: 6.

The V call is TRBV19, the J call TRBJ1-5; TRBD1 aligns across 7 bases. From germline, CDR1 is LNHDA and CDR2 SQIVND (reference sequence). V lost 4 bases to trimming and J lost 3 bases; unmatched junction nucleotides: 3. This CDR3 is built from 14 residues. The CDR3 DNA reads TGTGCCAGTAGTAGGGGACAGATCAATCAGCCCCAGCATTTT. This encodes CASSRGQINQPQHF.

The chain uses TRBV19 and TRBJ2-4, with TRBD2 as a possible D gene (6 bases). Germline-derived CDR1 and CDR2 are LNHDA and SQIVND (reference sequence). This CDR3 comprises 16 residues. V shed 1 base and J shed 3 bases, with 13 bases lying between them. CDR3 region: CASSIGRDLSKNIQYF. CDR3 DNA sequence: TGTGCCAGTAGTATAGGCCGGGACTTAAGCAAAAACATTCAGTACTTC.

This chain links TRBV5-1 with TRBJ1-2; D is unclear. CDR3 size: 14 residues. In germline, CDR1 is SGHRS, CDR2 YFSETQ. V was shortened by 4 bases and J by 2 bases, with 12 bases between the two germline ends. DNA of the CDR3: TGCGCCAGCAGCAAACTTTCACAGAACTATGGCTACACCTTC. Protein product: CASSKLSQNYGYTF.

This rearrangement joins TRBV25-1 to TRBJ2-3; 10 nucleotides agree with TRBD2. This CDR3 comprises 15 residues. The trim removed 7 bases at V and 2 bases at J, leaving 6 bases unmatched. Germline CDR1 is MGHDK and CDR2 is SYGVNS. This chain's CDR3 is CASTSGLAVTDTQYF. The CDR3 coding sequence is TGTGCCAGCACCAGTGGACTAGCGGTCACAGATACGCAGTATTTT.

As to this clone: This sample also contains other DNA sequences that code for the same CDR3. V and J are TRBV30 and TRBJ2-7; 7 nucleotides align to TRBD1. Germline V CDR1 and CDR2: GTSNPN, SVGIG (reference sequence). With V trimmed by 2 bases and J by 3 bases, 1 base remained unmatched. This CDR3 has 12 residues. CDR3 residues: CAWSQGVYEQYF. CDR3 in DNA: TGTGCCTGGAGTCAGGGGGTCTACGAGCAGTACTTC.

The CDR3 DNA is TGCGCCAGCAGCCAGACTAGCGGGAGCTACGAGCAGTACTTC. Translated, it gives CASSQTSGSYEQYF. The J gene is TRBJ2-7, the V gene TRBV4-3; 12 positions agree with TRBD2. Looked up from germline, CDR1 is LGHNA and CDR2 is YSLEER. After removal of 3 bases from V and 3 bases from J, the junction contained 0 bases not matched to a gene. The CDR3 loop spans 14 amino acids.

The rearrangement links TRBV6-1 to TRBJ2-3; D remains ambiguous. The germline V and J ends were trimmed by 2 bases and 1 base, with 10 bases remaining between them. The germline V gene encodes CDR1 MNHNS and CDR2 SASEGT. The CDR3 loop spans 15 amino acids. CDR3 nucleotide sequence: TGTGCCAGCAGTGAAAACCCAGTGCGCACAGATACGCAGTATTTT. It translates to CASSENPVRTDTQYF.

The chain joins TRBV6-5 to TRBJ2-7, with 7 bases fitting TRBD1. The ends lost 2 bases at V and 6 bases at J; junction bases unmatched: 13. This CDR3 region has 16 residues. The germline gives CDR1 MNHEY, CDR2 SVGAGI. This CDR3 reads CASSYPLSTGSSEQYF. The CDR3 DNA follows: TGTGCCAGCAGTTACCCCCTCTCGACAGGGAGTAGCGAGCAGTACTTC.

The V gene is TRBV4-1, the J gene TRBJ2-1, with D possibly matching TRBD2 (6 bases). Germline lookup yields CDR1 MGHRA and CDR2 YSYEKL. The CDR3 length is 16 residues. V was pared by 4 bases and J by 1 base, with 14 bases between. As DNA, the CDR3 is TGCGCCAGCAGCCCCGAGGGCGGGGAGTCCTACAATGAGCAGTTCTTC. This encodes CASSPEGGESYNEQFF.

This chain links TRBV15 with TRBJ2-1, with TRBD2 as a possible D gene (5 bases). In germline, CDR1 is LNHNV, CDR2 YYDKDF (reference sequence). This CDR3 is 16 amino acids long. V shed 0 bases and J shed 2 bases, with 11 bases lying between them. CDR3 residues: CATSRDPGMTYNEQFF. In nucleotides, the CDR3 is TGTGCCACCAGCAGAGATCCGGGGATGACCTACAATGAGCAGTTCTTC.

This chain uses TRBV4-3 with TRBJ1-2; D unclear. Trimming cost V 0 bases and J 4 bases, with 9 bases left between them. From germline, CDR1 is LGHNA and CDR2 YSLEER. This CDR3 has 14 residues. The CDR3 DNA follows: TGCGCCAGCAGCCAAGAGGGAGGAGCCTATGGCTACACCTTC. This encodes CASSQEGGAYGYTF.

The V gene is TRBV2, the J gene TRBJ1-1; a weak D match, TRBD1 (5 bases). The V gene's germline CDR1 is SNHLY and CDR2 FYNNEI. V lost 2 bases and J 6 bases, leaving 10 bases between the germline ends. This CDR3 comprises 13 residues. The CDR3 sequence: CASSERGLSEAFF. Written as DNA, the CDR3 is TGTGCCAGCAGTGAACGGGGGTTGTCTGAAGCTTTCTTT.

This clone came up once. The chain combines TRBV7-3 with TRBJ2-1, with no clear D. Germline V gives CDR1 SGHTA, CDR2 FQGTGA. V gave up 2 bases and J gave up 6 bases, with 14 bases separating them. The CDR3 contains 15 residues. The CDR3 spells CASSLGSARINEQFF. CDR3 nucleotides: TGTGCCAGCAGCTTAGGTTCTGCGCGTATCAATGAGCAGTTCTTC.

CDR3 DNA sequence: TGTGCCAGCAGCACCCGGGACAGGGGGGACGAGCAGTACTTC. Protein product: CASSTRDRGDEQYF. The V gene is TRBV7-9, the J gene TRBJ2-7, with TRBD1 matching 11 bases. CDR1 is SEHNR, CDR2 FQNEAQ, per germline (reference sequence). With V trimmed by 5 bases and J by 5 bases, 5 bases remained unmatched. The CDR3 sequence is 14 residues long. The complete variable domain, with remaining parts taken from reference TRBV7-9 and TRBJ2-7, reads DTGVSQNPRHKITKRGQNVTFRCDPISEHNRLYWYRQTLGQGPEFLTYFQNEAQLEKSRLLSDRFSAERPKGSFSTLEIQRTEQGDSAMYLCASSTRDRGDEQYFGPGTRLTVT.

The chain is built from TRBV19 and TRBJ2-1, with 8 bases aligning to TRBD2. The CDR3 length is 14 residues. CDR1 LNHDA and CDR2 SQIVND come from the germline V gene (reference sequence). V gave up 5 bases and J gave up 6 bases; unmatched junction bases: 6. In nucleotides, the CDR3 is TGTGCCAGTAGTTGGTTAGCGGGAAGCAATGAGCAGTTCTTC. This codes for CASSWLAGSNEQFF.